This T cell receptor (beta chain) was documented in a study of blood T cell repertoires in COVID-19. In the original workflow: Reference gene primer amplification gave nucleated cell count estimates. Libraries were prepared by immunoSEQ multiplex PCR; TCRdb keeps only in-frame clonotypes and omits some of them. The V and J calls and the clone size are those of that table, but D and trimming were determined from the DNA. Here the sample spans approximately 400,000 clones, approximately 89% being singletons. Participants in the exposed group had met a COVID-19 case in the 2 weeks before joining the study. The CDR3 runs to 14 residues. With 4 bases removed from V and 0 bases from J, the gap between germline ends came to 7 bases. Germline V gene data show CDR1 as SNHLY and CDR2 as FYNNEI.

The sample consisted of PBMCs or T cells enriched from blood (not recorded which). V is TRBV2 and J is TRBJ1-5; TRBD1 is a possible D gene (6 bases). The receptor was isolated from a woman aged 40 to 49 who had been exposed to COVID-19. The CDR3 coding sequence is TGTGCCAGCAGTGCGGACAGTAGCAATCAGCCCCAGCATTTT. Translated, it gives CASSADSSNQPQHF.